What follows describes a single T cell receptor beta chain. These data are taken from a study of blood T cell repertoires in COVID-19. Germline V gene lookup returns CDR1 MNHEY and CDR2 SMNVEV (reference sequence). The CDR3 has 14 amino acids. V lost 6 bases to trimming and J lost 2 bases, with 11 bases between them. Under the authors' procedure: Estimation of nucleated cell counts relied on the amplification of reference gene primers. Repertoires were generated with immunoSEQ multiplex PCR, while TCRdb's copy carries only in-frame clones and drops some. The V and J calls and the clone size are those of that table, but D and trimming were determined from the DNA. The sample includes approximately 200,000 clones, 88% of them seen just once.

The specimen was peripheral blood. J is TRBJ1-5 and V is TRBV27; no reliable D call. The TCR originated in a man between 65 and 85 years old with acute or convalescent COVID-19. DNA of the CDR3: TGTGCCAGCAGCACGACTAGGGGCAATCAGCCCCAGCATTTT. Its translation is CASSTTRGNQPQHF.